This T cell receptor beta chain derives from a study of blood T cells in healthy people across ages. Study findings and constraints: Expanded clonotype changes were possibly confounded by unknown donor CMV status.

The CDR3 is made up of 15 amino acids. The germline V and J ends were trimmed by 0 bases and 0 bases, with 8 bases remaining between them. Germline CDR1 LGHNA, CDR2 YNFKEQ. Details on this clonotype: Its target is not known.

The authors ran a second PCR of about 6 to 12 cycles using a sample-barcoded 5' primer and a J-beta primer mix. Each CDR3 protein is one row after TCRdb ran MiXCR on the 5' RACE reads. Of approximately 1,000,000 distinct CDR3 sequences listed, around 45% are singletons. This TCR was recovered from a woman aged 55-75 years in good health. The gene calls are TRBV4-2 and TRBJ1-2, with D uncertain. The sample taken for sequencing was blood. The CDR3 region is CASSQEPGANYGYTF. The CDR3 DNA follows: TGTGCCAGCAGCCAAGAACCAGGAGCTAACTATGGCTACACCTTC.